The next 8 T cell receptor beta chains were all read from a single sample in a study of response to subunit inactivated influenza vaccine. MiXCR was run by TCRdb on the RT-PCR reads, yielding one entry per CDR3 protein. Of 500,000 to 750,000 distinct CDR3 sequences listed, less than 15% are singletons. Sample: PBMCs from blood, taken 11 to 12 days after vaccination. Source of these receptors: a man aged 50 to 60 who received an inactivated influenza vaccine.

With regard to this clonotype: One end of the junction fails to match germline, which may point to a read error. The gene calls are TRBV7-7 and TRBJ2-1; D call uncertain. Per the germline V gene, CDR1 is SSHAT and CDR2 is FNYEAQ (reference sequence). The CDR3 is 14 amino acids. DNA for the CDR3: TGTGCTAGCAGCTTAGGGTTAGACCGCAATGAGCAGTTCTTC. Translating it yields CASSLGLDRNEQFF.

A few counts support this clonotype. This rearrangement joins TRBV23-1 to TRBJ2-3; D is undetermined. TRBV23-1 is an open reading frame whose function is uncertain. CDR3 length equals 11 residues. Trimming took off 8 bases at V and 7 bases at J, with 10 bases between the two ends. In nucleotides, the CDR3 is TGCGCCAGCCCCCCAGTAAATACGCAGTATTTT. Amino acids: CASPPVNTQYF.

The chain couples TRBV20-1 to TRBJ2-1, with 11 bases lining up with TRBD2. CDR3 length: 14 residues. V was pared by 6 bases and J by 7 bases, with 8 bases of the junction left unmatched. Per the germline V gene, CDR1 is DFQATT and CDR2 is SNEGSKA (reference sequence). The CDR3 nucleotides are TGCAGTGCAAGACTAGCGGGGCATTTTAATGAGCAGTTCTTC. Translating gives CSARLAGHFNEQFF.

The chain uses TRBV3-1 and TRBJ1-1; 8 bases agree with TRBD1. The CDR3 sequence is 14 residues long. The germline V gene has CDR1 LGHDT and CDR2 YNNKEL (reference sequence). The junction had 7 bases not matched to a gene; V was cut back by 4 bases and J by 6 bases. In DNA form, the CDR3 reads TGTGCCAGCAGCCCCCGGACAGGGATCGCTGAAGCTTTCTTT. Protein product: CASSPRTGIAEAFF.

This clonotype was counted a few times. This chain links TRBV18 with TRBJ2-7; tentatively, D is TRBD1 (5 bases). The CDR3 contains 12 residues. Looked up from germline, CDR1 is KGHSH and CDR2 is LQKENI. Trimming cost V 6 bases and J 4 bases, with 10 bases left between them. As DNA, the CDR3 is TGTGCCAGCTCCCAGGGTATTTACGAGCAGTACTTC. This translates into CASSQGIYEQYF.

V is TRBV6-2 or TRBV6-3 and J is TRBJ2-7; 7 positions agree with TRBD1. J gave up 3 bases and V 6 bases, and 17 bases lay outside the gene matches. This CDR3 has 17 residues. Per germline, CDR1 MNHEY and CDR2 SVGEGT. The CDR3 is CASSPYMTGYGFYEQYF. Here the CDR3 DNA reads TGTGCCAGCAGCCCTTATATGACAGGGTACGGATTCTACGAGCAGTACTTC.

The CDR3 is CSAVGRVVADTQYF. CDR3 nucleotides: TGCAGTGCTGTAGGCAGGGTAGTCGCAGATACGCAGTATTTT. The chain couples TRBV20-1 to TRBJ2-3; perhaps TRBD1 as D (5 bases). The V gene's germline CDR1 is DFQATT and CDR2 SNEGSKA (reference sequence). Trimming shortened V by 5 bases and J by 4 bases, and 16 bases separated the two germline ends. The CDR3 has 14 residues.

The chain has TRBV10-3 and TRBJ2-5; TRBD1 is a possible D gene (6 bases). Trimming removed 4 bases from V and 3 bases from J, with 12 bases in between. CDR3 size: 14 residues. In germline, CDR1 is ENHRY, CDR2 SYGVKD. The CDR3: CAISGWGQEETQYF. In nucleotides, the CDR3 is TGTGCCATCAGTGGGTGGGGACAAGAAGAGACCCAGTACTTC.